This is a list of T cell receptor beta chains from one sample in a study of PD-1 blockade in classical Hodgkin lymphoma. Assay used: immunoSEQ multiplex PCR; TCRdb lists only in-frame clones, some missing. The sample records tens of thousands of clones, just under 80% being singletons. The sample consisted of peripheral blood mononuclear cells (PBMCs), taken before the second cycle of nivolumab. The origin of the receptors is a human donor with classical Hodgkin lymphoma. CDR3s include the opening cysteine and the closing phenylalanine or tryptophan. The order of the fields is CDR3 length, clone size, J gene, D gene, V gene, CDR3 protein, CDR3 DNA. The D gene is left open where the match is weak. Clone size appears in some rows only: once, few, many, or a class for an expanded clone.

>11|-|TRBJ2-1|-|TRBV10-3
CAISSANEQFF
TGTGCCATCAGCTCAGCAAATGAGCAGTTCTTC
>15|-|TRBJ1-4|-|TRBV27
CASSLTDSVGEKLFF
TGTGCCAGCAGTTTAACGGACAGCGTAGGAGAAAAACTGTTTTTT
>15|-|TRBJ2-5|-|TRBV5-5
CASSQIGGGGETQYF
TGTGCCAGCAGCCAGATAGGAGGGGGCGGGGAGACCCAGTACTTC
>15|-|TRBJ1-6|TRBD1|TRBV30
CASSRGQGDNSPLHF
TGTGCCTCCAGTAGGGGACAGGGGGATAATTCACCCCTCCACTTT
>16|-|TRBJ2-1|TRBD1|TRBV5-1
CASRGPGQGAGGEQFF
TGCGCCAGCAGAGGACCGGGACAGGGGGCAGGGGGTGAGCAGTTCTTC
>13|once|TRBJ1-6|-|TRBV6-5
CASSYREGSPLHF
TGTGCCAGCAGTTACAGAGAAGGTTCACCCCTCCACTTT
>15|medium-sized|TRBJ2-2|-|TRBV10-1
CASSESYRNTGELFF
TGCGCCAGCAGTGAGTCTTACAGGAACACCGGGGAGCTGTTTTTT
>15|-|TRBJ1-5|-|TRBV19
CASSIAPGFGQPQHF
TGTGCCAGTAGTATAGCGCCGGGCTTCGGTCAGCCCCAGCATTTT
>15|-|TRBJ2-1|TRBD2|TRBV5-1
CASSREGGNYNEQFF
TGCGCCAGCAGCCGGGAGGGGGGCAACTACAATGAGCAGTTCTTC
>18|-|TRBJ2-6|-|TRBV7-6
CASSLEGVWVSGANVLTF
TGTGCCAGCAGCTTAGAAGGGGTGTGGGTGTCTGGGGCCAACGTCCTGACTTTC
>19|few|TRBJ1-6|-|TRBV19
CASSIGVGSGGASNSPLHF
TGTGCCAGTAGTATAGGCGTAGGTTCTGGGGGCGCAAGTAATTCACCCCTCCACTTT
>17|-|TRBJ1-6|-|TRBV6-4
CASSRDPGSSYNSPLHF
TGTGCCAGCAGTCGAGATCCAGGGAGCTCCTATAATTCACCCCTCCACTTT
>15|-|TRBJ2-7|TRBD2|TRBV19
CASSITLAGSYEQYF
TGTGCCAGTAGCATAACTCTAGCGGGGTCCTACGAGCAGTACTTC
>14|-|TRBJ2-1|TRBD2|TRBV5-1
CASSASGRVYEQFF
TGCGCCAGCAGCGCTAGCGGGAGGGTGTATGAGCAGTTCTTC
>14|few|TRBJ2-5|-|TRBV7-6
CASSLRLGLETQYF
TGTGCCAGCAGCTTAAGGCTCGGTTTGGAGACCCAGTACTTC
>13|-|TRBJ2-7|-|TRBV6-6
CASSRARSYEQYF
TGTGCCAGCAGTAGGGCACGTTCCTACGAGCAGTACTTC
>15|-|TRBJ2-1|-|TRBV10-2
CASSESRRAQDEQFF
TGCGCCAGCAGTGAGTCGCGTCGGGCCCAGGATGAGCAGTTCTTC
>13|-|TRBJ1-1|-|TRBV7-2
CASSLAPGPEAFF
TGTGCCAGCAGCTTAGCCCCGGGACCTGAAGCTTTCTTT
>15|-|TRBJ1-2|TRBD1|TRBV4-1
CASSQGDRPNYGYTF
TGCGCCAGCAGCCAAGGGGACAGACCTAACTATGGCTACACCTTC
>13|once|TRBJ1-2|-|TRBV10-1
CASSPDGNYGYTF
TGCGCCAGCAGCCCGGACGGGAACTATGGCTACACCTTC
>16|-|TRBJ2-2|-|TRBV7-6
CASSLTGGAGTGELFF
TGTGCCAGCAGCCTAACCGGGGGCGCGGGGACCGGGGAGCTGTTTTTT
>16|-|TRBJ2-1|TRBD2|TRBV5-1
CASSLVLAGGPNEQFF
TGCGCCAGCAGCTTGGTTCTAGCGGGAGGACCGAATGAGCAGTTCTTC
>15|few|TRBJ1-1|-|TRBV5-1
CASSPTEFMNTEAFF
TGCGCCAGCAGCCCGACGGAGTTTATGAACACTGAAGCTTTCTTT
>20|-|TRBJ2-1|TRBD2|TRBV12-5
CASGLVLSLSSGSSYNEQFF
TGTGCTAGTGGTTTGGTACTAAGTTTGTCTAGCGGGAGCTCCTACAATGAGCAGTTCTTC